This passage covers 4 T cell receptor beta chains from one sample sequenced in a study of early stage breast cancer tumors. Generated by immunoSEQ multiplex PCR, the TCRdb table keeps only in-frame clones and is missing some. The repertoire holds about 31,000 clones, with more than 65% as singletons. Source material: breast tumor tissue. These receptors all come from a person aged 30 to 39 with breast cancer.

The chain joins TRBV7-2 to TRBJ2-3; D call uncertain. Germline V CDR1 and CDR2: SGHTA, FQGNSA. This CDR3 is built from 13 residues. V lost 3 bases and J lost 2, with 6 bases in between. The CDR3 region is CASSFRPTDTQYF. In DNA form, the CDR3 reads TGTGCCAGCAGCTTCCGCCCCACAGATACGCAGTATTTT.

The chain joins TRBV2 to TRBJ2-7; D is undetermined. Looked up from germline, CDR1 is SNHLY and CDR2 is FYNNEI. The CDR3 has 11 amino acids. Trimming left V 7 bases short and J 4 bases short, with 8 bases between. In DNA, the CDR3 is TGTGCCAGCACCCAGCAGTACGAGCAGTACTTC. Translating gives CASTQQYEQYF.

The chain joins TRBV14 to TRBJ2-1, with D maybe TRBD1 (5 bases). The CDR3 loop spans 15 amino acids. The V end lost 0 bases, the J end lost 0 bases, and 6 bases lay between the germline ends. Germline lookup yields CDR1 SGHDN and CDR2 FVKESK. Written as DNA, the CDR3 is TGTGCCAGCAGCCAAGACAGGGCCTCCTACAATGAGCAGTTCTTC. Protein product: CASSQDRASYNEQFF.

The rearrangement joins TRBV29-1 to TRBJ2-3; 7 bases agree with TRBD2. The V gene end was trimmed by 3 bases and the J gene end by 8 bases; junction bases not matched to a gene: 8. Germline assignment: CDR1 SQVTM and CDR2 ANQGSEA. The CDR3 loop spans 13 amino acids. CDR3 DNA: TGCAGCGTTGAGGAGCGGGAACGCGGTACGCAGTATTTT. Protein sequence: CSVEERERGTQYF.